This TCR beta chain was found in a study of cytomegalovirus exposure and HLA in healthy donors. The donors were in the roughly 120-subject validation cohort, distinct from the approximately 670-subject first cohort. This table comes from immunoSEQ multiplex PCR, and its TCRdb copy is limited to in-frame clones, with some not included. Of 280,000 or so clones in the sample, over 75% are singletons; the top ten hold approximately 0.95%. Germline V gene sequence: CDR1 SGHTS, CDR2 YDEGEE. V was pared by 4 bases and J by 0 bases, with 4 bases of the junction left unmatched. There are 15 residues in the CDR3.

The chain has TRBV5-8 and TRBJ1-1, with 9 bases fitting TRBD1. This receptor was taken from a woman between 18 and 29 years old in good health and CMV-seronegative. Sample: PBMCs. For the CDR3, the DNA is TGTGCCAGCAGCCCCGGGACAGGGATGAACACTGAAGCTTTCTTT. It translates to CASSPGTGMNTEAFF.